The rows below give T cell receptor beta chains drawn from one sample of a study of regulatory T cells in long-lasting Graves disease. TCRdb recomputed calls from the multiplex PCR reads with MiXCR, one row per CDR3 protein. This table holds 700,000 or so distinct CDR3 sequences, 25% to 35% found once. The starting material was peripheral blood mononuclear cells (PBMCs), obtained when the disease was refractory, from a patient treated with antithyroid drugs. Receptor source: a female donor with Graves disease. CDR3s include the opening cysteine and the closing phenylalanine or tryptophan. The order of the fields is CDR3 protein, CDR3 DNA, V gene, J gene, D gene, clone size. A D gene is named only where the DNA matches it firmly. Expanded clones are given a class, and other clones once, few, many or no size at all.

cdr3_aa: CASSSAEGRYEQYF
cdr3_nt: TGCGCCAGCAGCTCCGCCGAGGGACGGTACGAGCAGTACTTC
v_call: TRBV5-1
j_call: TRBJ2-7
d_call: NA
clone_size: few

cdr3_aa: CASSPPSGEREAGELFF
cdr3_nt: TGTGCCAGCAGTCCTCCTTCTGGGGAGCGGGAGGCCGGGGAGCTGTTTTTT
v_call: TRBV11-3
j_call: TRBJ2-2
d_call: TRBD2
clone_size: NA

cdr3_aa: CASSLKGKTGANVLTF
cdr3_nt: TGTGCCAGCAGCTTAAAGGGGAAGACTGGGGCCAACGTCCTGACTTTC
v_call: TRBV11-2
j_call: TRBJ2-6
d_call: NA
clone_size: many

cdr3_aa: CASGLGENQPQHF
cdr3_nt: TGTGCTAGTGGTTTGGGGGAGAATCAGCCCCAGCATTTT
v_call: TRBV12-5
j_call: TRBJ1-5
d_call: NA
clone_size: NA

cdr3_aa: CASSYGDSAKGNTIYF
cdr3_nt: TGTGCCAGCAGTTACGGGGACAGTGCCAAAGGAAACACCATATATTTT
v_call: TRBV6-2/TRBV6-3
j_call: TRBJ1-3
d_call: TRBD1
clone_size: few

cdr3_aa: CASSPNMRSGYGYTF
cdr3_nt: TGTGCCAGCAGTCCCAATATGCGTAGCGGCTATGGCTACACCTTC
v_call: TRBV6-1
j_call: TRBJ1-2
d_call: NA
clone_size: NA

cdr3_aa: CASSYSRLGQETQYF
cdr3_nt: TGTGCCAGCAGTTACTCGAGGTTAGGCCAAGAGACCCAGTACTTC
v_call: TRBV6-5
j_call: TRBJ2-5
d_call: NA
clone_size: NA

cdr3_aa: CASSINPLSGQPQHF
cdr3_nt: TGTGCCAGTAGTATAAACCCCCTCTCGGGTCAGCCCCAGCATTTT
v_call: TRBV19
j_call: TRBJ1-5
d_call: NA
clone_size: NA

cdr3_aa: CASSTPELAGWDF
cdr3_nt: TGTGCCAGTAGTACCCCCGAGTTAGCGGGGTGGGACTTC
v_call: TRBV19
j_call: TRBJ2-4
d_call: TRBD2
clone_size: few

cdr3_aa: CSVGILRESTFF
cdr3_nt: TGCAGCGTTGGGATCCTCCGGGAATCAACTTTCTTT
v_call: TRBV29-1
j_call: TRBJ1-1
d_call: NA
clone_size: few

cdr3_aa: CASSEWGTGEEAFF
cdr3_nt: TGTGCCAGCAGTGAATGGGGGACAGGGGAAGAAGCTTTCTTT
v_call: TRBV25-1
j_call: TRBJ1-1
d_call: TRBD1
clone_size: NA

cdr3_aa: CASSEGSRFGQYF
cdr3_nt: TGTGCCAGCAGTGAAGGTTCCCGCTTCGGGCAGTACTTC
v_call: TRBV6-1
j_call: TRBJ2-7
d_call: NA
clone_size: many

cdr3_aa: CASSEARLLHEQYF
cdr3_nt: TGTGCCAGCAGTGAAGCTAGACTATTACACGAGCAGTACTTC
v_call: TRBV2
j_call: TRBJ2-7
d_call: NA
clone_size: few

cdr3_aa: CSVGGISTGELFF
cdr3_nt: TGCAGCGTTGGAGGTATCTCCACCGGGGAGCTGTTTTTT
v_call: TRBV29-1
j_call: TRBJ2-2
d_call: NA
clone_size: NA

cdr3_aa: CASSLYGRGRAQPQHF
cdr3_nt: TGTGCCAGCAGTTTATACGGCAGGGGGAGGGCTCAGCCCCAGCATTTT
v_call: TRBV12-3/TRBV12-4
j_call: TRBJ1-5
d_call: TRBD1
clone_size: NA

cdr3_aa: CSASPTGRVNSPLHF
cdr3_nt: TGCAGTGCTAGCCCTACAGGGCGCGTAAATTCACCCCTCCACTTT
v_call: TRBV20-1
j_call: TRBJ1-6
d_call: NA
clone_size: few

cdr3_aa: CASSRTNYGYTF
cdr3_nt: TGTGCCAGCAGTCGTACTAACTATGGCTACACCTTC
v_call: TRBV3-1
j_call: TRBJ1-2
d_call: NA
clone_size: many

cdr3_aa: CASSLGGGIDQPQHF
cdr3_nt: TGTGCCAGCAGCTTAGGCGGTGGAATAGATCAGCCCCAGCATTTT
v_call: TRBV7-3
j_call: TRBJ1-5
d_call: NA
clone_size: NA

cdr3_aa: CASSSLPGRNLMTEAFF
cdr3_nt: TGCGCCAGCAGCTCGCTCCCTGGCAGGAATTTGATGACTGAAGCTTTCTTT
v_call: TRBV5-1
j_call: TRBJ1-1
d_call: NA
clone_size: few

cdr3_aa: CASSSKTGPLYGYTF
cdr3_nt: TGTGCCAGCAGTTCTAAGACAGGGCCCTTGTATGGCTACACCTTC
v_call: TRBV28
j_call: TRBJ1-2
d_call: TRBD1
clone_size: few

cdr3_aa: CAWSVPGGAYGYTF
cdr3_nt: TGTGCCTGGAGTGTACCTGGGGGAGCGTATGGCTACACCTTC
v_call: TRBV30
j_call: TRBJ1-2
d_call: NA
clone_size: NA

cdr3_aa: CASSSLLGGMDGYTF
cdr3_nt: TGTGCCAGCAGTTCGTTACTTGGCGGTATGGATGGCTACACCTTC
v_call: TRBV27
j_call: TRBJ1-2
d_call: NA
clone_size: many

cdr3_aa: CSVMTRRMNTETFF
cdr3_nt: TGCAGCGTGATGACTCGACGGATGAACACTGAAACTTTCTTT
v_call: TRBV29-1
j_call: TRBJ1-1
d_call: NA
clone_size: NA

cdr3_aa: CASSEGMGLLVSYTF
cdr3_nt: TGTGCCAGCAGTGAAGGGATGGGCCTTCTCGTCAGCTACACCTTC
v_call: TRBV2
j_call: TRBJ1-2
d_call: NA
clone_size: many

cdr3_aa: CAISPTGGGNTEAFF
cdr3_nt: TGTGCCATCAGTCCTACAGGGGGAGGAAACACTGAAGCTTTCTTT
v_call: TRBV6-1
j_call: TRBJ1-1
d_call: TRBD1
clone_size: NA

cdr3_aa: CASSPDPTGVWTEAFF
cdr3_nt: TGTGCCAGCAGCCCTGACCCTACAGGGGTTTGGACTGAAGCTTTCTTT
v_call: TRBV12-3/TRBV12-4
j_call: TRBJ1-1
d_call: TRBD1
clone_size: NA

cdr3_aa: CSVFKSGSNQPQHF
cdr3_nt: TGCAGTGTTTTCAAGTCGGGGAGCAATCAGCCCCAGCATTTT
v_call: TRBV20-1
j_call: TRBJ1-5
d_call: NA
clone_size: once

cdr3_aa: CASSFQLQETQYF
cdr3_nt: TGTGCCAGCAGTTTTCAGCTCCAAGAGACCCAGTACTTC
v_call: TRBV12-3/TRBV12-4
j_call: TRBJ2-5
d_call: NA
clone_size: NA

cdr3_aa: CASSSARTGGEAFF
cdr3_nt: TGTGCCAGTAGCAGCGCGCGGACAGGGGGCGAAGCTTTCTTT
v_call: TRBV19
j_call: TRBJ1-1
d_call: TRBD1
clone_size: NA

cdr3_aa: CASSIGLNPTEAFF
cdr3_nt: TGTGCCAGTAGTATCGGGCTGAACCCCACTGAAGCTTTCTTT
v_call: TRBV19
j_call: TRBJ1-1
d_call: NA
clone_size: few

cdr3_aa: CASSPVFYGQYF
cdr3_nt: TGTGCCAGCAGCCCGGTTTTTTACGGGCAGTACTTC
v_call: TRBV28
j_call: TRBJ2-7
d_call: NA
clone_size: NA

cdr3_aa: CASSIGTENTEAFF
cdr3_nt: TGTGCCAGCAGTATCGGGACAGAGAACACTGAAGCTTTCTTT
v_call: TRBV28
j_call: TRBJ1-1
d_call: TRBD1
clone_size: NA

cdr3_aa: CASSRDRNSPQHF
cdr3_nt: TGTGCCAGCTCACGGGACCGCAACTCGCCCCAGCATTTT
v_call: TRBV18
j_call: TRBJ1-5
d_call: NA
clone_size: NA

cdr3_aa: CASTMSGNTEAFF
cdr3_nt: TGTGCCAGCACTATGTCGGGGAACACTGAAGCTTTCTTT
v_call: TRBV12-3/TRBV12-4
j_call: TRBJ1-1
d_call: NA
clone_size: NA

cdr3_aa: CSVGLAGVDGEQFF
cdr3_nt: TGCAGCGTTGGACTAGCGGGAGTCGATGGTGAGCAGTTCTTC
v_call: TRBV29-1
j_call: TRBJ2-1
d_call: TRBD2
clone_size: NA

cdr3_aa: CASNSPGTGVFQQYF
cdr3_nt: TGCGCCAGCAACTCGCCCGGGACAGGGGTCTTTCAGCAGTACTTC
v_call: TRBV10-2
j_call: TRBJ2-7
d_call: TRBD1
clone_size: few

cdr3_aa: CASSRGTSGRAGYEQYF
cdr3_nt: TGTGCCAGCAGCCGAGGGACTAGCGGGAGGGCCGGGTACGAGCAGTACTTC
v_call: TRBV4-2
j_call: TRBJ2-7
d_call: TRBD2
clone_size: NA

cdr3_aa: CSARKDRGREKLFF
cdr3_nt: TGCAGTGCTAGGAAGGACAGGGGGCGTGAAAAACTGTTTTTT
v_call: TRBV20-1
j_call: TRBJ1-4
d_call: TRBD1
clone_size: NA

cdr3_aa: CASSLGGQGRNTIYF
cdr3_nt: TGTGCCAGCAGCTTAGGGGGACAGGGAAGAAACACCATATATTTT
v_call: TRBV11-2
j_call: TRBJ1-3
d_call: TRBD1
clone_size: few